The 5 T cell receptor beta chains below all came from one sample that was sequenced in a study of cytomegalovirus exposure and HLA in healthy donors. 13 Jbeta primers and 60 Vbeta primers were used for the PCR. Clones were read by immunoSEQ multiplex PCR, and TCRdb kept only the in-frame ones, dropping some. The table gives about 120,000 clones; the top ten clones make up 3% to 4.5% of it. Sequenced: PBMCs. The receptors here all came from a young man in good health and CMV-seronegative.

This chain links TRBV27 with TRBJ2-7; 13 positions agree with TRBD2. V shed 7 bases, J shed 5 bases, and the junction held 11 bases outside the gene matches. The CDR3 is 16 residues long. CDR1 is MNHEY and CDR2 is SMNVEV in the germline V gene (reference sequence). CDR3 amino acids: CASMTTSGRGVHEQYF. The CDR3 DNA is TGTGCCAGCATGACAACTAGCGGGAGGGGAGTACACGAGCAGTACTTC.

The genes are TRBV6-1 and TRBJ2-5; maybe TRBD1 (6 bases). V lost 6 bases and J 2 bases, leaving 13 bases between the germline ends. This CDR3 contains 14 residues. In germline, CDR1 is MNHNS, CDR2 SASEGT. CDR3 region: CASRGHLLQETQYF. DNA of the CDR3: TGTGCCAGCAGGGGACACCTGTTGCAAGAGACCCAGTACTTC.

The chain employs TRBV30 and TRBJ1-1; D possibly corresponds to TRBD1 (5 bases). CDR3 size: 14 residues. Deletions cut 3 bases from V and 7 bases from J, with 18 bases between. Germline CDR1 GTSNPN, CDR2 SVGIG (reference sequence). The CDR3 DNA is TGTGCCTGGAGCCAGGGAAAAGTGATGAGTGAAGCTTTCTTT. It encodes CAWSQGKVMSEAFF.

The rearrangement joins TRBV27 to TRBJ1-2; TRBD1 is a possible D gene (6 bases). This CDR3 is 13 amino acids long. Germline V CDR1 and CDR2: MNHEY, SMNVEV (reference sequence). V lost 4 bases, J lost 8 bases, and 14 bases lay in between. CDR3 coding DNA: TGTGCCAGCAGTTCAGGGGCCGTCCGGGGCTACACCTTC. It is translated as CASSSGAVRGYTF.

The chain carries TRBV25-1 and TRBJ2-2; a possible D gene is TRBD2 (6 bases). CDR1 is MGHDK and CDR2 is SYGVNS in the germline V gene. V lost 0 bases, J lost 1 base, and 12 bases lay in between. This CDR3 comprises 17 residues. CDR3 nucleotide sequence: TGTGCCAGCAGTGAATATACCGGGAGAGGGAACACCGGGGAGCTGTTTTTT. This encodes CASSEYTGRGNTGELFF.